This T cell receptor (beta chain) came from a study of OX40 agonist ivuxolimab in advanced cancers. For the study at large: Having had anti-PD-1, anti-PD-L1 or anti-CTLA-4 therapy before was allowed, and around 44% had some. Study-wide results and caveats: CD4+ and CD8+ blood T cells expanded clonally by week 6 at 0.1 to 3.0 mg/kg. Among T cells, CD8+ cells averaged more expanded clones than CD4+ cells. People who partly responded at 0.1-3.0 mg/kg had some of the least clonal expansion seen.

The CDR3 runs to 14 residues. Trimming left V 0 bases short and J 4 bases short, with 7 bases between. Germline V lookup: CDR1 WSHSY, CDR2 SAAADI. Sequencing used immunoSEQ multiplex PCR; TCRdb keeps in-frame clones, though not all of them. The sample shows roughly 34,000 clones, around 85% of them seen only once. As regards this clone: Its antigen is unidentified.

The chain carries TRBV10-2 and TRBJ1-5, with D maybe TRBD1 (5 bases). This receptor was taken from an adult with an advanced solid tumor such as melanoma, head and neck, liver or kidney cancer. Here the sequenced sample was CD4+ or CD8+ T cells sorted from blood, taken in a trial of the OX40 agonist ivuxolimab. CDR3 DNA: TGCGCCAGCAGTGAGTCTGACAGAAATCAGCCCCAGCATTTT. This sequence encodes CASSESDRNQPQHF.